This is a list of T cell receptor beta chains from one sample in a study of T cells in Graves' hyperthyroidism and ophthalmopathy. TCRdb analysed the multiplex PCR reads with MiXCR anew, one entry per CDR3 protein. The sample includes about 460,000 distinct CDR3 sequences, 22% seen only once; the top ten take 45% to 55%. The sample consisted of blood. These receptors were taken from a woman aged 65 to 85 with Graves' ophthalmopathy. Both conserved end residues are part of each CDR3. The D gene is left open where the match is weak. A row's size may be missing; if present it is once, few, many or a size class.

abundance,j_gene,d_gene,v_gene,CDR3aa,CDR3nt
few,TRBJ1-2,-,TRBV11-2,CASSSQLRYGYTF,TGTGCCAGCAGTTCACAGCTACGCTATGGCTACACCTTC
-,TRBJ1-1,-,TRBV12-3/TRBV12-4,CASRSEAPEAFF,TGTGCCAGCAGGTCGGAGGCCCCTGAAGCTTTCTTT
few,TRBJ1-2,-,TRBV7-9,CASSLGLGADGYTF,TGTGCCAGCAGCCTGGGTCTCGGTGCGGATGGCTACACCTTC
few,TRBJ2-3,TRBD2,TRBV9,CASSVLRENSDTQYF,TGTGCCAGCAGCGTTCTGCGGGAGAACTCAGATACGCAGTATTTT
many,TRBJ1-5,-,TRBV12-3/TRBV12-4,CASSRAGRQPQHF,TGTGCCAGCAGCCGTGCAGGGCGTCAGCCCCAGCATTTT
many,TRBJ2-5,TRBD2,TRBV28,CASSLWLAGQETQYF,TGTGCCAGCAGTTTATGGCTAGCGGGACAAGAGACCCAGTACTTC
many,TRBJ1-2,TRBD1,TRBV2,CASSNKGQTYYGYTF,TGTGCCAGCAGCAACAAGGGACAGACCTACTATGGCTACACCTTC
few,TRBJ2-1,-,TRBV10-3,CAISEPMRGNEQFF,TGTGCCATCAGTGAGCCCATGAGGGGCAATGAGCAGTTCTTC
-,TRBJ1-1,-,TRBV5-1,CASSLGRRITEAFF,TGCGCCAGCAGCCTGGGACGGAGGATCACTGAAGCTTTCTTT
few,TRBJ2-1,TRBD1,TRBV24-1,CATSDPGTGKSNEQFF,TGTGCCACCAGTGACCCCGGGACAGGTAAATCCAATGAGCAGTTCTTC
few,TRBJ2-1,TRBD1,TRBV19,CASSIPGQGNEQFF,TGTGCCAGTAGTATCCCGGGACAGGGCAATGAGCAGTTCTTC
-,TRBJ1-4,-,TRBV20-1,CSARYSTGEKLFF,TGCAGTGCTAGATACTCTACTGGTGAAAAACTGTTTTTT
-,TRBJ1-5,-,TRBV29-1,CSATRRGHGQPQHF,TGCAGCGCCACACGCCGGGGCCATGGTCAGCCCCAGCATTTT
few,TRBJ2-2,-,TRBV6-1,CASSLTGTKTGELFF,TGTGCCAGCAGCCTAACCGGGACAAAAACCGGGGAGCTGTTTTTT
few,TRBJ2-7,TRBD2,TRBV19,CASSIAGTTYEQYF,TGTGCCAGTAGTATAGCCGGGACTACCTACGAGCAGTACTTC
many,TRBJ1-5,-,TRBV28,CASSRPGYQPQHF,TGTGCCAGCAGCCGCCCCGGGTATCAGCCCCAGCATTTT
-,TRBJ1-1,-,TRBV7-2,CASSRGGAGVAFF,TGTGCCAGCAGCCGGGGGGGAGCCGGAGTGGCTTTCTTT
few,TRBJ2-3,-,TRBV6-1,CASSEAYPIADTQYF,TGTGCCAGCAGTGAAGCGTACCCTATCGCAGATACGCAGTATTTT
-,TRBJ2-3,TRBD2,TRBV7-3,CASSFGTSSGTDTQYF,TGTGCCAGCAGCTTTGGGACTAGTTCGGGCACAGATACGCAGTATTTT
-,TRBJ2-7,-,TRBV19,CASSLGTVDEQYF,TGTGCCAGTAGTCTGGGGACTGTCGACGAGCAGTACTTC
-,TRBJ2-3,-,TRBV9,CASSVSSANTDTQYF,TGTGCCAGCAGCGTAAGTAGCGCGAACACAGATACGCAGTATTTT
-,TRBJ2-2,-,TRBV3-1,CASSQGIYTGELFF,TGTGCCAGCAGCCAAGGAATCTACACCGGGGAGCTGTTTTTT
few,TRBJ2-1,-,TRBV3-1,CASSRGPRLFEQFF,TGTGCCAGCAGCCGAGGTCCTAGATTATTTGAGCAGTTCTTC
few,TRBJ2-1,TRBD2,TRBV6-1,CASRPSGSTYNEQFF,TGTGCCAGCAGGCCGAGCGGGAGTACCTACAATGAGCAGTTCTTC
-,TRBJ2-7,-,TRBV11-2,CASSLGLALIYEQYF,TGTGCCAGCAGCTTAGGGTTAGCTTTAATCTACGAGCAGTACTTC
few,TRBJ1-4,-,TRBV6-1,CASSERAVGTNEKLFF,TGTGCCAGCAGTGAAAGGGCGGTCGGAACTAATGAAAAACTGTTTTTT
many,TRBJ2-5,TRBD1,TRBV27,CASSPHGTAKETQYF,TGTGCCAGCAGTCCCCATGGGACAGCGAAAGAGACCCAGTACTTC
many,TRBJ2-1,-,TRBV11-3,CASSLGARWLNEQFF,TGTGCCAGCAGCTTAGGGGCTAGATGGCTCAATGAGCAGTTCTTC
-,TRBJ1-6,-,TRBV30,CAWSVPQGIDNSPLHF,TGTGCCTGGAGTGTTCCACAGGGAATCGATAATTCACCCCTCCACTTT
many,TRBJ2-1,-,TRBV12-3/TRBV12-4,CASSFTSSYNEQFF,TGTGCCAGCAGTTTCACGAGCTCCTACAATGAGCAGTTCTTC
many,TRBJ2-5,-,TRBV28,CASSLTAGGHETQYF,TGTGCCAGCAGTTTGACGGCAGGGGGGCATGAGACCCAGTACTTC
-,TRBJ1-2,TRBD1,TRBV10-2,CASSERGQFRYTF,TGCGCCAGCAGTGAAAGGGGGCAGTTTCGATACACCTTC
-,TRBJ2-1,-,TRBV6-1,CASQTGPSYNEQFF,TGTGCCAGCCAGACAGGCCCGTCTTACAATGAGCAGTTCTTC
-,TRBJ1-6,-,TRBV30,CAWRREYNSPLHF,TGTGCCTGGAGGCGGGAATATAATTCACCCCTCCACTTT
-,TRBJ2-1,TRBD2,TRBV20-1,CSARSGTRVPNEQFF,TGCAGTGCTAGGTCCGGGACTAGGGTCCCCAATGAGCAGTTCTTC
-,TRBJ2-1,-,TRBV20-1,CSARGLAQYNEQFF,TGCAGTGCTAGAGGTCTAGCTCAATACAATGAGCAGTTCTTC
many,TRBJ2-1,-,TRBV7-2,CASRTRTVRDEQFF,TGTGCCAGCCGTACCCGGACAGTGCGGGATGAGCAGTTCTTC
many,TRBJ2-7,-,TRBV3-1,CASSLQGQSYEQYF,TGTGCCAGCAGCCTGCAAGGACAGAGCTACGAGCAGTACTTC
few,TRBJ2-3,TRBD2,TRBV20-1,CSDRLAGFTDTQYF,TGCAGTGACCGACTAGCGGGATTCACAGATACGCAGTATTTT
few,TRBJ2-7,-,TRBV20-1,CSARDQAGNNYEQYF,TGCAGTGCTAGAGATCAGGCAGGGAACAACTACGAGCAGTACTTC
few,TRBJ2-1,TRBD2,TRBV27,CASRPATSGSNNEQFF,TGTGCCAGCAGGCCCGCAACTAGCGGGAGTAACAATGAGCAGTTCTTC
few,TRBJ2-5,TRBD2,TRBV7-2,CASRKAGGRGETQYF,TGTGCCAGCAGAAAGGCGGGAGGGCGGGGAGAGACCCAGTACTTC
few,TRBJ2-5,TRBD2,TRBV29-1,CSVGGTSGRALRETQYF,TGCAGCGTTGGGGGGACTAGCGGGAGGGCCCTCCGGGAGACCCAGTACTTC
many,TRBJ2-7,-,TRBV28,CASSFYSLYEQYF,TGTGCCAGCAGTTTCTACAGCTTGTACGAGCAGTACTTC
-,TRBJ2-1,-,TRBV20-1,CSARTGEDEQFF,TGCAGTGCCAGGACGGGGGAAGATGAGCAGTTCTTC
few,TRBJ2-3,-,TRBV20-1,CSATTRIPFSDTQYF,TGCAGTGCTACGACCAGGATCCCGTTCTCAGATACGCAGTATTTT
-,TRBJ2-7,-,TRBV25-1,CASSEFKTRSTYEQYF,TGTGCCAGCAGTGAATTCAAGACTAGATCTACCTACGAGCAGTACTTC
-,TRBJ2-3,-,TRBV5-4,CASSLTVGRTDTQYF,TGTGCCAGCAGCTTGACGGTGGGGCGCACAGATACGCAGTATTTT
few,TRBJ1-5,TRBD1,TRBV6-2/TRBV6-3,CASSYEGAGGRQPQHF,TGTGCCAGCAGTTACGAGGGGGCTGGGGGTCGTCAGCCCCAGCATTTT
many,TRBJ2-7,TRBD2,TRBV27,CASSLRVAGIYEQYF,TGTGCCAGCAGTTTACGAGTAGCGGGGATCTACGAGCAGTACTTC
few,TRBJ2-5,-,TRBV18,CASSPLPQETQYF,TGTGCCAGCTCACCCCTTCCGCAAGAGACCCAGTACTTC
many,TRBJ1-1,-,TRBV6-2/TRBV6-3,CASSYNRYTEAFF,TGTGCCAGCAGTTACAATAGATACACTGAAGCTTTCTTT
-,TRBJ1-4,-,TRBV20-1,CSAPGQSNEKLFF,TGCAGTGCCCCCGGACAGTCTAATGAAAAACTGTTTTTT
many,TRBJ2-7,-,TRBV28,CASSFGQPYEQYF,TGTGCCAGCAGTTTCGGACAGCCCTACGAGCAGTACTTC
many,TRBJ2-3,-,TRBV2,CASSKGYADTQYF,TGTGCCAGCAGTAAAGGGTACGCAGATACGCAGTATTTT
few,TRBJ1-1,-,TRBV18,CASSPVLGLAFF,TGTGCCAGCTCACCTGTTCTCGGTTTGGCTTTCTTT
-,TRBJ1-4,TRBD1,TRBV5-1,CASARDRGLEKLFF,TGCGCCAGCGCGAGGGACAGGGGGCTAGAAAAACTGTTTTTT
many,TRBJ2-1,-,TRBV28,CASSLFPGSNEQFF,TGTGCCAGCAGTTTATTCCCAGGGAGCAATGAGCAGTTCTTC